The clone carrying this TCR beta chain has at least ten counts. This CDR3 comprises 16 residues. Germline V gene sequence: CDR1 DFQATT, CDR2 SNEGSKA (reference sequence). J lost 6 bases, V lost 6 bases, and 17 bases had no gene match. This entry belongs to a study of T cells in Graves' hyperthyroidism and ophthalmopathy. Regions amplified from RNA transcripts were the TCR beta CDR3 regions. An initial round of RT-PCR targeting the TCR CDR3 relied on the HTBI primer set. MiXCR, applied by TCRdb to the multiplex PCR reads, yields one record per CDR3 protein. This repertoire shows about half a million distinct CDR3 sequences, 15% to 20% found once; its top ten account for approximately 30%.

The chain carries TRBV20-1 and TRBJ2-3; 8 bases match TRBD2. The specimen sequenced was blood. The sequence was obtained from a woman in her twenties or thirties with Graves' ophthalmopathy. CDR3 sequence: CSAPSTGTSNGDTQYF. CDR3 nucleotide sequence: TGCAGTGCGCCGTCTACCGGGACTAGTAATGGCGATACGCAGTATTTT.